A selection of T cell receptor beta chains follows, all from one sample in a study of blood T cell repertoires in COVID-19. Produced via immunoSEQ multiplex PCR; TCRdb's table is partial and in-frame only. The sample lists tens of thousands of clones, around 91% occurring once. Input material: peripheral blood. Receptors originate from a young man with COVID-19, enrolled during active disease. CDR3s include the opening cysteine and the closing phenylalanine or tryptophan. D genes are given only for firm matches.

j_call	v_call	d_call	cdr3_nt	cdr3_aa
TRBJ1-2	TRBV28	-	TGTGCCAGCAGTTTCGTCCGTCTCTATGGCTACACCTTC	CASSFVRLYGYTF
TRBJ2-1	TRBV7-6	TRBD2	TGTGCCAGCAGCACGCTCCCGGCAGCGGGAGGTCGCAATGAGCAGTTCTTC	CASSTLPAAGGRNEQFF
TRBJ2-1	TRBV28	-	TGTGCCAGCACGAGATACAATGAGCAGTTCTTC	CASTRYNEQFF
TRBJ2-3	TRBV24-1	TRBD2	TGTGCCACCAGTGATTTGGGGACTAGCGGCACAGATACGCAGTATTTT	CATSDLGTSGTDTQYF
TRBJ1-1	TRBV6-2/TRBV6-3	TRBD1	TGTGCCAGCAGCTTCCAGGGGGCCCCGCTGAACACTGAAGCTTTCTTT	CASSFQGAPLNTEAFF
TRBJ1-2	TRBV30	-	TGTGCCTGGACTTACCCCGACAGACCTTACTATGGCTACACCTTC	CAWTYPDRPYYGYTF
TRBJ2-3	TRBV6-2/TRBV6-3	TRBD1	TGTGCCAGCAGTTACTCGGTCCGGGACAGGGGGATCTATACGCAGTATTTT	CASSYSVRDRGIYTQYF
TRBJ1-1	TRBV2	-	TGTGCCAGCAGCGACACGAACACTGAAGCTTTCTTT	CASSDTNTEAFF
TRBJ2-2	TRBV4-2	-	TGTGCCAGCAGCCCAAAGGGGACTCCCTCGAACACCGGGGAGCTGTTTTTT	CASSPKGTPSNTGELFF
TRBJ2-5	TRBV5-5	TRBD1	TGTGCCAGCAGCTACTGGACAGGGTCACAAGAGACCCAGTACTTC	CASSYWTGSQETQYF
TRBJ2-7	TRBV2	TRBD2	TGTGCCAGCAGTGAAGCTGGGCTAGCGGGAGGCTACGAGCAGTACTTC	CASSEAGLAGGYEQYF
TRBJ2-7	TRBV29-1	-	TGCAGCGTTTCCGGACTTTTGGACGAGCAGTACTTC	CSVSGLLDEQYF
TRBJ2-7	TRBV29-1	-	TGCAGCGCCAGGGTCAACTCCTACGAGCAGTACTTC	CSARVNSYEQYF
TRBJ2-7	TRBV6-5	-	TGTGCCACTACCTTGAGCTCCTACGAGCAGTACTTC	CATTLSSYEQYF
TRBJ1-4	TRBV6-6	-	TGTGCCAGCTTTCCCAGGGCCTTCCTGGGGGAAAAACTGTTTTTT	CASFPRAFLGEKLFF